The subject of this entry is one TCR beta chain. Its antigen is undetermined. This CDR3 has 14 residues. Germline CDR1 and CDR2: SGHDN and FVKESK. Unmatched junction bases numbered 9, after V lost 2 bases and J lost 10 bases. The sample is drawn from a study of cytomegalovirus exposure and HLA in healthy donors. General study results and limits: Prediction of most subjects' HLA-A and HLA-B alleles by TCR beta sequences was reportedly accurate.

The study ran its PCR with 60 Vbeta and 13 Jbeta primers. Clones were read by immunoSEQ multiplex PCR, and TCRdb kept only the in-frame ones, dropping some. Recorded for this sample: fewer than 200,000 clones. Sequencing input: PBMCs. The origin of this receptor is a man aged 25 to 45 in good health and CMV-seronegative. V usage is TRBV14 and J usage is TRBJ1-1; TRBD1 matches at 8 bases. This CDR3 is CASSQRIDRGPAFF. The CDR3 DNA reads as TGTGCCAGCAGCCAACGTATTGACAGGGGCCCAGCTTTCTTT.